This T cell receptor beta chain came from a study of cytomegalovirus exposure and HLA in healthy donors. Study outcomes and limitations: The authors later linked a missense DCLRE1C variant to TCR beta V- and J-gene trimming. The study recorded fewer than 200 TCR beta chains that were cytomegalovirus-associated. CMV serostatus alone was available as immune exposure information.

Both 60 Vbeta primers and 13 Jbeta primers went into the PCR. Generated by immunoSEQ multiplex PCR, the TCRdb table keeps only in-frame clones and is missing some. The profile covers around 92,000 clones, with about 70% appearing a single time and more than 2.5% taken by the ten largest. Concerning this clone: Its antigen is undetermined.

This TCR came from a female donor in good health and CMV-seropositive. The specimen sequenced was PBMCs.

The CDR3 DNA sequence: TGTGCCAGCAGCCCTCGCCCGACAGGGTATTCTGGAAACACCATATATTTT. Encoded protein: CASSPRPTGYSGNTIYF. The chain is built from TRBV7-2 and TRBJ1-3, with 7 bases fitting TRBD1. This CDR3 is built from 17 residues. CDR1 is SGHTA and CDR2 is FQGNSA in the germline V gene. The ends lost 5 bases at V and 1 base at J; junction bases unmatched: 11.